This entry is about one TCR beta chain. The antigen remains undetermined. Trimming shortened V by 5 bases and J by 0 bases, and 10 bases separated the two germline ends. Germline values: CDR1 GTSNPN, CDR2 SVGIG (reference sequence). The CDR3 spans 14 residues. These data are taken from a study of shared clonotypes between healthy human individuals. Overall study: The plates for each donor numbered three CD4 naive, three CD4 memory, two CD8 naive and one CD8 memory. Whole-study findings and limits: Estimated clonotype richness was generally higher in naive than memory subsets. Generation of non-shared clonotypes was less probable than generation of clonotypes shared by all four donors.

Sequencing was performed with immunoSEQ multiplex PCR; in TCRdb, only in-frame clones are kept and a portion is missing. The sample records 2 million or so clones, approximately 94% being singletons. CD45RO-negative, CCR7-positively selected cells formed the naive CD8 fraction, excluding terminally differentiated effector memory CD45RA+ cells. The clonotype was recovered from a man aged 18 to 35 in good health. This chain uses TRBV30 with TRBJ2-2, with D perhaps TRBD1 (6 bases). The sequenced sample was naive CD8+ T cells sorted from blood. CDR3 amino acids: CAWSDRPNTGELFF. CDR3 nucleotide sequence: TGTGCCTGGTCTGACAGGCCGAACACCGGGGAGCTGTTTTTT.